This TCR beta chain derives from a study of blood T cell repertoires in COVID-19. Background on the study: Sample material is recorded as cDNA or gDNA derived from T cells, B-cell-depleted T cells, or PBMCs.

In the original processing: Cell counts per sample came from amplifying reference gene primers. Libraries were prepared by immunoSEQ multiplex PCR; TCRdb keeps only in-frame clonotypes and omits some of them. V and J calls and clone size are copied from that table; D and trimming were computed from the DNA. The profile shows roughly 180,000 clones, approximately 86% of them singletons. The sample comprised peripheral blood. This TCR derives from a woman in her 30s with active or convalescent COVID-19.

For the CDR3, the DNA is TGTGCCAGCAGGCCCCTCCCGAGCGGTTCACCCCTCCACTTT. Amino acids: CASRPLPSGSPLHF. J is TRBJ1-6 and V is TRBV6-5; D is unresolved. Trimming took off 6 bases at V and 9 bases at J, with 15 bases between the two ends. The CDR3 length is 14 residues. CDR1 and CDR2 (germline): MNHEY, SVGAGI.